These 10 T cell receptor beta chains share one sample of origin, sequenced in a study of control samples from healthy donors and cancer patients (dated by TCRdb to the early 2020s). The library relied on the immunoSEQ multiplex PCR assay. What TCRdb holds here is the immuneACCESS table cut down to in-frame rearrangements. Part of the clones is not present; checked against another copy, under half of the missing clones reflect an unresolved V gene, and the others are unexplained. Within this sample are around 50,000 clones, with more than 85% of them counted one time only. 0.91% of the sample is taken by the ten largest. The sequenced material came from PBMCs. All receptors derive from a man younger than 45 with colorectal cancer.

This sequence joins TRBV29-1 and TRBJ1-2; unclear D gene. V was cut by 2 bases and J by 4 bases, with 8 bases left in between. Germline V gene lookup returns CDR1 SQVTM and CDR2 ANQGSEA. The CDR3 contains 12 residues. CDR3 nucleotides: TGCAGCGTTGAAATAGGGCCCTATGGCTACACCTTC. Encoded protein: CSVEIGPYGYTF.

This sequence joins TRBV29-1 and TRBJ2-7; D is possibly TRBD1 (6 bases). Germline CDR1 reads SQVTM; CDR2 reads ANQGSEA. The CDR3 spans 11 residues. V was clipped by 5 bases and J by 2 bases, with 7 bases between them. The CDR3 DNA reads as TGCAGCGTTACAGGGACCTACGAGCAGTACTTC. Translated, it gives CSVTGTYEQYF.

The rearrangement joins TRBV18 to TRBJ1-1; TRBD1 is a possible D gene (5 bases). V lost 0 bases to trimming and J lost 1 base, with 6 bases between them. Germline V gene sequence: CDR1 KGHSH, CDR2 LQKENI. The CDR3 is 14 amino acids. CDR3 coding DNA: TGTGCCAGCTCACCACCGGGGCAGAACACTGAAGCTTTCTTT. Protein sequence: CASSPPGQNTEAFF.

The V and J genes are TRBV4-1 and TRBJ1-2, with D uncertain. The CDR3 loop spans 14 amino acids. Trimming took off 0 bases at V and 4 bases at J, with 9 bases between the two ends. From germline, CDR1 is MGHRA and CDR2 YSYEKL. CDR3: CASSQDRGFYGYTF. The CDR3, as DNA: TGCGCCAGCAGCCAAGATCGGGGTTTCTATGGCTACACCTTC.

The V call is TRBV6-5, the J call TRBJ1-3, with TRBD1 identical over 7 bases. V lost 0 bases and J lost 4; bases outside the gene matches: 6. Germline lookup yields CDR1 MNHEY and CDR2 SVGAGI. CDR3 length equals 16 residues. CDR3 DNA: TGTGCCAGCAGTTACTCTCGACAGGGCTCAGGAAACACCATATATTTT. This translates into CASSYSRQGSGNTIYF.

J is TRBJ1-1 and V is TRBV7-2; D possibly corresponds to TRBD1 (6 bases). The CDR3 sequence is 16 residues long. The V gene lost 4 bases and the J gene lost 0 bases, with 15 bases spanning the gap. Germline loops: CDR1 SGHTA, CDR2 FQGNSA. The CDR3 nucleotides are TGTGCCAGCAGCTCGCAGACAGGCCGAATGAACACTGAAGCTTTCTTT. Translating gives CASSSQTGRMNTEAFF. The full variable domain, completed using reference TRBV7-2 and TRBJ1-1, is GAGVSQSPSNKVTEKGKDVELRCDPISGHTALYWYRQSLGQGLEFLIYFQGNSAPDKSGLPSDRFSAERTGGSVSTLTIQRTQQEDSAVYLCASSSQTGRMNTEAFFGQGTRLTVV.

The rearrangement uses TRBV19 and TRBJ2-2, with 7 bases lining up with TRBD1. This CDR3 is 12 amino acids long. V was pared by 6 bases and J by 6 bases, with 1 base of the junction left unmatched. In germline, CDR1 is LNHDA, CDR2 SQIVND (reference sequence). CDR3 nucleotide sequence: TGTGCCAGTAGCCAGGGGGCCGGGGAGCTGTTTTTT. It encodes CASSQGAGELFF.

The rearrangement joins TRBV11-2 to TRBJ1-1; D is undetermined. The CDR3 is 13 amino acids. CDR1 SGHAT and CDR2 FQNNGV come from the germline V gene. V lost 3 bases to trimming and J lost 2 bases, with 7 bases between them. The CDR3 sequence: CASSFRINTEAFF. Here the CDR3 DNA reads TGTGCCAGCAGCTTTCGGATTAACACTGAAGCTTTCTTT.

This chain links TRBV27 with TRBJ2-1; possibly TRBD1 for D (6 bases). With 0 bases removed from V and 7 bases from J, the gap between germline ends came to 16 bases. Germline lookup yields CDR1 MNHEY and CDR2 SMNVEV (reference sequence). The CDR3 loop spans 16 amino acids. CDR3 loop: CASSLSRGQMGNEQFF. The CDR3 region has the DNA TGTGCCAGCAGTTTATCGAGAGGACAGATGGGGAATGAGCAGTTCTTC.

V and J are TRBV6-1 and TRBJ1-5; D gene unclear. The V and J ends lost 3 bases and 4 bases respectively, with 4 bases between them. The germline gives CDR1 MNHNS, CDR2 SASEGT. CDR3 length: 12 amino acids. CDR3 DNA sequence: TGTGCCAGCAGTGATCAGAATCAGCCCCAGCATTTT. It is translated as CASSDQNQPQHF.